The clone carrying this TCR gamma chain is labeled as medium-sized. The data stem from a study of gamma-delta T cells after stem cell transplantation. With CATT, TCRdb re-called clones from the RT-PCR reads. The data show around 3,400 gamma-chain clones, under 5% seen once. CDR1 and CDR2 (germline): GITISATS, ISYDGTV (reference sequence). This CDR3 region has 15 residues. V gave up 3 bases and J gave up 1 base; unmatched junction bases: 9. Sample: gamma-delta T cells. The sequence came from a human donor. It is not recorded whose cells these are; they may come from a transplant donor. This sequence joins TRGV9 and TRGJ1 or TRGJ2. The CDR3 region is CALWESDDNYYKKLF. DNA of the CDR3: TGTGCCTTGTGGGAGTCCGACGATAATTATTATAAGAAACTCTTT.